The clone carrying this T cell receptor (beta chain) was detected ten times or more. From the RT-PCR reads, TCRdb called clonotypes with MiXCR, one entry per CDR3 protein. The data hold about 410,000 distinct CDR3 sequences, with about a sixth observed a single time. This specimen belongs to a study of patients and donors after allogeneic stem cell transplantation. This CDR3 is 16 amino acids long. The germline V gene encodes CDR1 LGHNA and CDR2 YNFKEQ. Trimming removed 6 bases from V and 6 bases from J; junction bases left unmatched: 13. The receptor was isolated from a human donor who was either an allogeneic HSCT recipient or a stem cell or donor lymphocyte infusion donor (not recorded which). It is not recorded whose cells these are; they may come from a transplant donor. The chain has TRBV4-2 and TRBJ2-1; 8 nucleotides align to TRBD2. Specimen: blood, either unsorted or a sorted T cell fraction (not recorded which). The CDR3: CASSHDDSGEANEQFF. The CDR3 bases are TGTGCCAGCAGTCACGATGATAGCGGGGAGGCCAATGAGCAGTTCTTC.